The clone carrying this T cell receptor (beta chain) was counted a single time. Germline V gives CDR1 LNHDA, CDR2 SQIVND (reference sequence). The V gene lost 3 bases and the J gene lost 4 bases, with 10 bases spanning the gap. This CDR3 has 14 amino acids. The protocol was immunoSEQ multiplex PCR, while the TCRdb copy is restricted to in-frame clones and leaves out a portion. The sample contains around 85,000 clones, 85% to 95% of which appear only once. This specimen comes from a study of technical replicates of blood from several donors. The clonotype comes from a human donor in good health. Sequencing was carried out using T cells isolated from PBMCs. This chain uses TRBV19 with TRBJ1-5, with a possible D match to TRBD1 (5 bases). The CDR3 region is CASSMGTGNQPQHF. Here the CDR3 DNA reads TGTGCCAGTAGTATGGGCACAGGTAATCAGCCCCAGCATTTT.